This TCR beta chain was sequenced during a study of T-cell reconstitution after alpha-beta-depleted transplantation in children. Unique molecular identifiers featured in how the TCRbeta library was prepared. MiXCR, run by TCRdb on the PCR reads, gives a single entry per CDR3 protein. The sample includes around 670,000 distinct CDR3 sequences, roughly 13% seen only once; the top ten take 0.75% to 0.85%. Germline CDR1 is SGHRS and CDR2 is YFSETQ. The CDR3 has 14 residues. A remark on this clonotype: A read error is possible here, since a much larger clone lies one base away.

The clonotype was recovered from a girl aged 2 to 9 with congenital amegakaryocytic thrombocytopenia, due to receive a stem cell transplant. Sample: PBMCs, taken before TCRalphabeta/CD19-depleted stem cell transplant. This chain links TRBV5-1 with TRBJ2-3; D is uncertain. The DNA matches TRBJ1-5 better at its end, which makes the J call doubtful. CDR3 sequence: CASSLEPVTDTQHF. The CDR3 region has the DNA TGCGCCAGCAGCTTGGAGCCCGTGACCGATACGCAGCATTTT.